The next 28 T cell receptor beta chains were all read from a single sample in a study of blood T cell repertoires in COVID-19. Generated by immunoSEQ multiplex PCR, the TCRdb table keeps only in-frame clones and is missing some. The repertoire holds some 80,000 clones, 78% seen once, with about a third in the top ten. Sample: peripheral blood. The receptors here all came from a man in his sixties with COVID-19, enrolled during active disease.

This clone has only one observation. The V call is TRBV7-2, the J call TRBJ2-1; 11 bases map to TRBD2. Germline CDR1 and CDR2: SGHTA and FQGNSA. Trimming took 8 bases from V and 5 from J; bases not matched to a gene: 11. The CDR3 covers 16 residues. CDR3 loop: CASLHLGTSGNNEQFF. For the CDR3, the DNA is TGTGCCAGCTTGCACTTGGGGACTAGCGGAAACAATGAGCAGTTCTTC.

This chain joins TRBV10-3 and TRBJ2-3; weak D call: TRBD1 (5 bases). This CDR3 comprises 14 residues. The V gene's germline CDR1 is ENHRY and CDR2 SYGVKD. V lost 4 bases to trimming and J lost 0 bases, with 8 bases between them. CDR3: CAISGQTSTDTQYF. In DNA, the CDR3 is TGTGCCATCAGTGGACAGACTAGCACAGATACGCAGTATTTT.

The V call is TRBV5-5, the J call TRBJ1-2; D might be TRBD1 (6 bases). Trimming stripped 0 bases from V and 2 bases from J, with 8 bases between. Germline CDR1 SGHKS, CDR2 YYEKEE (reference sequence). The CDR3 length is 14 residues. The CDR3 region has the DNA TGTGCCAGCAGCTTGGGTAGGGGGAACTATGGCTACACCTTC. Amino acids: CASSLGRGNYGYTF. Using reference TRBV5-5 and TRBJ1-2 for the parts outside the CDR3, the full variable domain is DAGVTQSPTHLIKTRGQQVTLRCSPISGHKSVSWYQQVLGQGPQFIFQYYEKEERGRGNFPDRFSARQFPNYSSELNVNALLLGDSALYLCASSLGRGNYGYTFGSGTRLTVV.

The chain couples TRBV10-3 to TRBJ2-3; the match to TRBD2 covers 9 bases. The CDR3 length is 18 residues. V was pared by 5 bases and J by 2 bases, with 14 bases of the junction left unmatched. The germline V gene has CDR1 ENHRY and CDR2 SYGVKD. As DNA, the CDR3 is TGTGCCATCAGTTCCCGTCTGGCTAGCGGGGAGTACACAGATACGCAGTATTTT. It translates to CAISSRLASGEYTDTQYF.

The chain joins TRBV6-5 to TRBJ1-5; the D is unclear. CDR3 length: 14 residues. Germline CDR1 and CDR2: MNHEY and SVGAGI. V lost 2 bases and J 8 bases, leaving 13 bases between the germline ends. CDR3 sequence: CASSYGVGEEPQHF. CDR3 DNA sequence: TGTGCCAGCAGTTACGGCGTGGGTGAGGAGCCCCAGCATTTT.

The chain recombines TRBV4-2 with TRBJ2-3; 12 bases match TRBD1. This CDR3 contains 16 residues. Trimming removed 4 bases from V and 0 bases from J; junction bases left unmatched: 2. Per germline, CDR1 LGHNA and CDR2 YNFKEQ. CDR3 residues: CASSLGTGGSTDTQYF. DNA for the CDR3: TGTGCCAGCAGCCTGGGGACAGGGGGCAGCACAGATACGCAGTATTTT.

The gene calls are TRBV5-1 and TRBJ2-5; 8 bases are shared with TRBD1. Germline V gene sequence: CDR1 SGHRS, CDR2 YFSETQ. The V and J ends lost 4 bases and 3 bases, in that order; junction bases with no gene match: 8. The CDR3 has 15 amino acids. The CDR3 DNA sequence: TGCGCCAGCAGCCGGACAGGGTTAAACGAAGAGACCCAGTACTTC. Encoded protein: CASSRTGLNEETQYF.

This clone was detected ten times or more. The V call is TRBV11-2, the J call TRBJ1-3; D might be TRBD1 (6 bases). The CDR3 loop spans 15 amino acids. Germline V gene sequence: CDR1 SGHAT, CDR2 FQNNGV. V lost 2 bases, J lost 2 bases, and 10 bases lay in between. The chain's CDR3 is CASSLRAGAGNTIYF. In DNA form, the CDR3 reads TGTGCCAGCAGCTTAAGGGCAGGGGCTGGAAACACCATATATTTT.

The CDR3 loop reads CASSLTGWLTGELFF. For the CDR3, the DNA is TGTGCCAGCAGCCTTACAGGGTGGCTCACCGGGGAGCTGTTTTTT. This chain connects TRBV6-5 to TRBJ2-2; weak D call: TRBD1 (6 bases). The V and J ends lost 6 bases and 4 bases respectively, with 15 bases between them. The CDR3 loop spans 15 amino acids. CDR1 and CDR2 (germline): MNHEY, SVGAGI.

The chain couples TRBV7-9 to TRBJ2-3, with 7 bases fitting TRBD1. V was clipped by 4 bases and J by 2 bases; unmatched bases: 9. CDR1 is SEHNR and CDR2 is FQNEAQ in the germline V gene (reference sequence). The CDR3 has 16 amino acids. CDR3 coding DNA: TGTGCCAGCAGCTCCAGTGGGGACAGCTACACAGATACGCAGTATTTT. Translating it yields CASSSSGDSYTDTQYF.

The CDR3 nucleotides are TGTGCCAGCAGTGAAGTGGAGGGGAGGTCCTACAATGAGCAGTTCTTC. Encoded protein: CASSEVEGRSYNEQFF. The V gene is TRBV2, the J gene TRBJ2-1, with TRBD2 as a possible D gene (6 bases). From germline, CDR1 is SNHLY and CDR2 FYNNEI. V was cut by 1 base and J by 1 base, with 11 bases left in between. The CDR3 is 16 amino acids.

The chain couples TRBV11-2 to TRBJ1-3, with D hard to call. The CDR3 is 13 amino acids. Per germline, CDR1 SGHAT and CDR2 FQNNGV. The ends were cut back, 3 bases at V and 8 bases at J, with 11 bases in the middle. CDR3 in DNA: TGTGCCAGCAGCTTGTATTTAGCGGACACCATATATTTT. Protein product: CASSLYLADTIYF. The variable domain in full, with the rest retrieved from reference TRBV11-2 and TRBJ1-3, is EAGVAQSPRYKIIEKRQSVAFWCNPISGHATLYWYQQILGQGPKLLIQFQNNGVVDDSQLPKDRFSAERLKGVDSTLKIQPAKLEDSAVYLCASSLYLADTIYFGEGSWLTVV.

The chain has TRBV3-1 (or the pseudogene TRBV3-2) and TRBJ2-7; TRBD1 matches at 7 bases. Germline trimming cut 4 bases from V and 4 bases from J; bases unmatched to any gene: 4. This CDR3 spans 13 amino acids. Germline V gene lookup returns CDR1 LGHDT and CDR2 YNNKEL (reference sequence). CDR3 region: CASSLRTGYEQYF. As DNA, the CDR3 is TGTGCCAGCAGCCTAAGGACAGGTTACGAGCAGTACTTC.

The rearrangement links TRBV19 to TRBJ1-6, with D possibly being TRBD1 (5 bases). Trimming removed 4 bases from V and 10 bases from J, with 17 bases in between. The germline V gene encodes CDR1 LNHDA and CDR2 SQIVND (reference sequence). The CDR3 length is 15 residues. The chain's CDR3 is CASSSQGLYRSPLHF. DNA for the CDR3: TGTGCCAGTAGTAGCCAGGGTCTTTACAGGTCACCCCTCCACTTT.

The chain has TRBV7-2 and TRBJ1-3; 8 bases are a match to TRBD1. J was trimmed by 4 bases and V by 1 base; bases with no gene match: 6. This CDR3 spans 16 amino acids. Germline assignment: CDR1 SGHTA and CDR2 FQGNSA. This CDR3 reads CASSLESGGSGNTIYF. Here the CDR3 DNA reads TGTGCCAGCAGCTTAGAGTCAGGGGGCTCAGGAAACACCATATATTTT. Variable domain in full (rest from reference TRBV7-2 and TRBJ1-3): GAGVSQSPSNKVTEKGKDVELRCDPISGHTALYWYRQSLGQGLEFLIYFQGNSAPDKSGLPSDRFSAERTGGSVSTLTIQRTQQEDSAVYLCASSLESGGSGNTIYFGEGSWLTVV.

The rearrangement joins TRBV11-2 to TRBJ1-3; D not resolved. Germline values: CDR1 SGHAT, CDR2 FQNNGV. The CDR3 is 18 residues long. Deletions cut 7 bases from V and 4 bases from J, with 26 bases between. This CDR3 is CASTFPNPGNSRGNTIYF. CDR3 coding DNA: TGTGCCAGCACCTTCCCAAACCCGGGGAACTCGAGGGGAAACACCATATATTTT.

This chain joins TRBV4-1 and TRBJ2-7; 7 nucleotides match TRBD2. The germline V gene has CDR1 MGHRA and CDR2 YSYEKL. CDR3 length: 17 amino acids. The V and J ends lost 1 base and 4 bases, in that order; junction bases with no gene match: 13. The CDR3 region has the DNA TGCGCCAGCAGCCAAGGTGGGAGGGGAGAGTATGTATACGAGCAGTACTTC. Its translation is CASSQGGRGEYVYEQYF.

CDR3 protein: CASSLELVAGDEQFF. In DNA, the CDR3 is TGTGCCAGCAGCTTAGAACTCGTTGCGGGAGATGAGCAGTTCTTC. The chain carries TRBV11-3 and TRBJ2-1, with TRBD2 matching over 7 bases. This CDR3 is 15 amino acids long. Germline CDR1 SGHNT, CDR2 YENEEA. Trimming at V came to 0 bases and at J to 8 bases, leaving 7 bases not matched to a gene.

The chain combines TRBV7-6 with TRBJ1-2, with TRBD1 identical over 11 bases. J was trimmed by 0 bases and V by 2 bases; bases with no gene match: 8. The CDR3 loop spans 18 amino acids. Germline assignment: CDR1 SGHVS and CDR2 FNYEAQ. The CDR3 loop reads CASSLRTGTGGANYGYTF. The CDR3 DNA reads TGTGCCAGCAGCTTAAGAACCGGGACAGGGGGAGCTAACTATGGCTACACCTTC.

This clone was detected once. The chain couples TRBV24-1 to TRBJ2-1; TRBD2 is a possible D gene (6 bases). The V end was cut by 3 bases, the J end by 5 bases, with 13 bases between. The length of the CDR3 is 15 residues. Germline V gene sequence: CDR1 KGHDR, CDR2 SFDVKD. The CDR3 is CATSDRRRDHNEQFF. CDR3 in DNA: TGTGCCACCAGTGATCGTCGGCGGGACCACAATGAGCAGTTCTTC.

The rearrangement uses TRBV5-6 and TRBJ2-2, with D possibly matching TRBD1 (7 bases). This CDR3 has 15 amino acids. The V gene's germline CDR1 is SGHDT and CDR2 YYEEEE. Trimming removed 4 bases from V and 5 bases from J, with 15 bases in between. CDR3 sequence (DNA): TGTGCCAGCAGCACGCAGGGGGGAAAAACCGGGGAGCTGTTTTTT. Amino acid sequence: CASSTQGGKTGELFF.

The rearrangement links TRBV7-9 to TRBJ2-7; D is ambiguous. The V end was cut by 6 bases, the J end by 3 bases, with 9 bases between. Germline CDR1 SEHNR, CDR2 FQNEAQ (reference sequence). The CDR3 sequence is 12 residues long. The CDR3 nucleotides read TGTGCCAGCAGGCCCTCAGGCTACGAGCAGTACTTC. Translated, it gives CASRPSGYEQYF.

This clone has a handful of counts. V usage is TRBV5-4 and J usage is TRBJ1-4; perhaps TRBD1 as D (5 bases). Germline CDR1 reads SGHNT; CDR2 reads YYREEE (reference sequence). Trimming took off 4 bases at V and 6 bases at J, with 16 bases between the two ends. The CDR3 is 15 residues long. This chain's CDR3 is CASSPGTERHEKLFF. CDR3 coding DNA: TGTGCCAGCAGCCCGGGGACTGAGAGACATGAAAAACTGTTTTTT.

V and J are TRBV5-4 and TRBJ2-2, with 10 bases identical to TRBD2. After removal of 4 bases from V and 6 bases from J, the junction contained 12 bases not matched to a gene. Germline V gene lookup returns CDR1 SGHNT and CDR2 YYREEE (reference sequence). CDR3 length equals 17 residues. The CDR3 reads CASSPAWALAGAGELFF. CDR3 nucleotide sequence: TGTGCCAGCAGCCCTGCTTGGGCCCTAGCGGGGGCCGGGGAGCTGTTTTTT.

The chain has TRBV5-4 and TRBJ1-4; 7 bases fit TRBD1. Germline V gene data show CDR1 as SGHNT and CDR2 as YYREEE (reference sequence). With 0 bases clipped from V and 7 bases from J, the junction kept 3 bases outside the gene matches. The CDR3 totals 14 residues. The CDR3 nucleotides are TGTGCCAGCAGCTTGGGGGGACAGAGTGAAAAACTGTTTTTT. It codes for CASSLGGQSEKLFF.

This chain joins TRBV2 and TRBJ2-7, with 10 bases identical to TRBD2. The CDR3 covers 15 residues. After removal of 8 bases from V and 5 bases from J, the junction contained 12 bases not matched to a gene. Germline-derived CDR1 and CDR2 are SNHLY and FYNNEI. The CDR3 here is CASARLAGPGDEQYF. The DNA for the CDR3 is TGTGCCAGCGCCAGACTAGCGGGCCCGGGGGACGAGCAGTACTTC.

This sequence joins TRBV14 and TRBJ1-1; D perhaps matches TRBD1 (5 bases). Germline V gene lookup returns CDR1 SGHDN and CDR2 FVKESK. CDR3 length: 13 residues. Between the trimmed V and J ends, which lost 6 bases and 1 base, there was a span of 9 bases. The CDR3 DNA reads as TGTGCCAGCAGAAAAAGGGGGAACACTGAAGCTTTCTTT. Its protein is CASRKRGNTEAFF. Based on the CDR3 plus reference TRBV14 and TRBJ1-1, the full variable domain is EAGVTQFPSHSVIEKGQTVTLRCDPISGHDNLYWYRRVMGKEIKFLLHFVKESKQDESGMPNNRFLAERTGGTYSTLKVQPAELEDSGVYFCASRKRGNTEAFFGQGTRLTVV.

The genes are TRBV19 and TRBJ1-1; 8 bases map to TRBD1. Germline lookup yields CDR1 LNHDA and CDR2 SQIVND (reference sequence). The V segment lost 5 bases and the J segment 6 bases; nucleotides outside the gene matches: 14. The CDR3 contains 16 residues. For the CDR3, the DNA is TGTGCCAGTAGTCCGACAGGGGTCCTGACCAACCCTGAAGCTTTCTTT. As protein: CASSPTGVLTNPEAFF.